Presented here are 29 T cell receptor beta chains from one specimen sequenced in a study of blood T cell repertoires in COVID-19. Profiling relied on immunoSEQ multiplex PCR, and the TCRdb table lists in-frame clones only, not all of them. The sample carries hundreds of thousands of clones, 87% recorded once. Source material: PBMCs or T cells enriched from blood (not recorded which). These receptors came from a woman younger than 45 who had recovered from COVID-19.

The chain joins TRBV5-1 to TRBJ1-6, with D perhaps TRBD1 (6 bases). The CDR3 totals 17 residues. The V gene lost 4 bases and the J gene lost 9 bases, with 23 bases spanning the gap. Germline V CDR1 and CDR2: SGHRS, YFSETQ. The chain's CDR3 is CASSLNTGFNGGSPLHF. In nucleotides, the CDR3 is TGCGCCAGCAGCCTAAACACAGGGTTCAATGGGGGTTCACCCCTCCACTTT.

This chain connects TRBV5-8 to TRBJ2-6; D not resolved. The germline V gene encodes CDR1 SGHTS and CDR2 YDEGEE. CDR3 length: 15 amino acids. Trimming pared 4 bases from V and 2 bases from J, leaving 10 bases between. The CDR3 reads CASSVGSAGANVLTF. CDR3 DNA: TGTGCCAGCAGCGTCGGGTCCGCTGGGGCCAACGTCCTGACTTTC.

This chain links TRBV7-6 with TRBJ1-2; no clear D. Germline V gene data show CDR1 as SGHVS and CDR2 as FNYEAQ. The CDR3 spans 15 residues. Trimming pared 5 bases from V and 2 bases from J, leaving 15 bases between. The CDR3 bases are TGTGCCAGCAGCCCGAGGGTAGGAGTCAACTATGGCTACACCTTC. Its translation: CASSPRVGVNYGYTF.

The CDR3 nucleotides are TGTGCCAGCAGTCCCACCCTCCCAGGCAGGGTAAACTATGGCTACACCTTC. Translated: CASSPTLPGRVNYGYTF. V gene TRBV28 combines with J gene TRBJ1-2; a possible D gene is TRBD1 (5 bases). Per the germline V gene, CDR1 is MDHEN and CDR2 is SYDVKM. The CDR3 contains 17 residues. V lost 5 bases and J lost 2, with 21 bases in between.

V usage is TRBV6-5 and J usage is TRBJ1-1; 7 positions agree with TRBD1. Losses at the gene ends were 0 bases for V and 0 bases for J; bases not matched to a gene: 4. In germline, CDR1 is MNHEY, CDR2 SVGAGI. The CDR3 length is 16 residues. The CDR3 DNA reads TGTGCCAGCAGTTACTCTCCGGGACAGCTGAACACTGAAGCTTTCTTT. This codes for CASSYSPGQLNTEAFF.

The chain carries TRBV5-4 and TRBJ1-1; 9 bases fit TRBD1. The CDR3 has 15 amino acids. CDR1 is SGHNT and CDR2 is YYREEE in the germline V gene (reference sequence). V shed 4 bases, J shed 5 bases, and the junction held 9 bases outside the gene matches. CDR3 coding DNA: TGTGCCAGCAGCACCAGACAGGGGGGTGGAACTGAAGCTTTCTTT. It encodes CASSTRQGGGTEAFF.

The V call is TRBV21-1, the J call TRBJ1-3; the tabulated D call, TRBD1, remains unverified against the DNA. TRBV21-1 is annotated as a pseudogene. This CDR3 is built from 16 residues. CDR3 in amino acids: CASSKAAGGSGNTIYF. CDR3 coding DNA: TGTGCCAGCAGCAAAGCGGCAGGGGGCTCTGGAAACACCATATATTTT.

This chain links TRBV12-3 or TRBV12-4 with TRBJ2-7; D is ambiguous. The CDR3 runs 12 residues. The ends were cut back, 3 bases at V and 5 bases at J, with 8 bases in the middle. The CDR3, as DNA: TGTGCCAGCAGTTTCCCGGGTAACGAGCAGTACTTC. It is translated as CASSFPGNEQYF.

The V call is TRBV5-1, the J call TRBJ1-2; the match to TRBD1 covers 10 bases. CDR3 length equals 17 residues. Trimming cost V 4 bases and J 6 bases; bases outside gene matches: 15. CDR1 is SGHRS and CDR2 is YFSETQ in the germline V gene. CDR3 amino acids: CASSLENPGTGVHGYTF. In DNA, the CDR3 is TGCGCCAGCAGCCTAGAAAACCCCGGGACAGGGGTCCATGGCTACACCTTC.

The chain is built from TRBV21-1 and TRBJ2-2; TRBD2 reflects the table's D call only, with no check against the DNA. TRBV21-1 is recorded as a pseudogene. This CDR3 comprises 16 residues. CDR3 sequence reads: CASSTRGAMGIGELFF. The CDR3 DNA is TGTGCCAGCAGCACCCGGGGAGCGATGGGAATCGGGGAGCTGTTTTTT.

The chain combines TRBV6-2 or TRBV6-3 with TRBJ2-5; D gene unclear. This CDR3 is built from 13 residues. The V and J ends lost 2 bases and 1 base respectively, with 5 bases between them. Germline assignment: CDR1 MNHEY and CDR2 SVGEGT. The CDR3 DNA follows: TGTGCCAGCAGTTACGGCAGCCAAGAGACCCAGTACTTC. Amino acids: CASSYGSQETQYF.

DNA of the CDR3: TGTGCCAGCAGCTTAGGAGGTCAGTCTAGGGGCTACACCTTC. Amino acids: CASSLGGQSRGYTF. The V call is TRBV7-2, the J call TRBJ1-2; D gene uncertain. Trimming pared 1 base from V and 8 bases from J, leaving 14 bases between. Looked up from germline, CDR1 is SGHTA and CDR2 is FQGNSA. The CDR3 loop spans 14 amino acids.

The chain combines TRBV15 with TRBJ2-5, with D possibly TRBD1 on 6 matching bases. Trimming took off 3 bases at V and 3 bases at J, with 17 bases between the two ends. This CDR3 has 16 amino acids. The germline V gene encodes CDR1 LNHNV and CDR2 YYDKDF (reference sequence). In DNA, the CDR3 is TGTGCCACCAGCAGGAACCAGGACAGTAAGAAAGAGACCCAGTACTTC. Translating it yields CATSRNQDSKKETQYF.

This chain joins TRBV19 and TRBJ2-1, with 8 positions matching TRBD1. The germline V gene encodes CDR1 LNHDA and CDR2 SQIVND (reference sequence). Trimming took 10 bases from V and 9 from J; bases not matched to a gene: 14. The CDR3 has 14 amino acids. This CDR3 reads CATAPGQGYGEQFF. The CDR3 coding sequence is TGTGCCACCGCCCCCGGACAGGGTTATGGTGAGCAGTTCTTC.

The chain carries TRBV30 and TRBJ1-3, with 7 positions matching TRBD1. The CDR3 has 15 amino acids. Germline V CDR1 and CDR2: GTSNPN, SVGIG (reference sequence). Trimming at V came to 0 bases and at J to 0 bases, leaving 2 bases not matched to a gene. CDR3 residues: CAWSVQGSSGNTIYF. CDR3 nucleotide sequence: TGTGCCTGGAGTGTACAGGGGAGCTCTGGAAACACCATATATTTT. The full variable domain, with the rest looked up from reference TRBV30 and TRBJ1-3, is SQTIHQWPATLVQPVGSPLSLECTVEGTSNPNLYWYRQAAGRGLQLLFYSVGIGQISSEVPQNLSASRPQDRQFILSSKKLLLSDSGFYLCAWSVQGSSGNTIYFGEGSWLTVV.

The V and J genes are TRBV5-1 and TRBJ2-5; 9 bases align to TRBD2. From germline, CDR1 is SGHRS and CDR2 YFSETQ. V lost 6 bases and J lost 3; bases outside the gene matches: 6. The CDR3 sequence is 14 residues long. CDR3 residues: CASIHGGGEETQYF. CDR3 sequence (DNA): TGCGCCAGCATTCATGGCGGGGGGGAAGAGACCCAGTACTTC.

This chain links TRBV14 with TRBJ1-6, with D tentatively TRBD1 (6 bases). The ends were cut back, 6 bases at V and 9 bases at J, with 15 bases in the middle. CDR3 length equals 14 residues. Germline assignment: CDR1 SGHDN and CDR2 FVKESK. CDR3 in amino acids: CASSLRGGSSPLHF. For the CDR3, the DNA is TGTGCCAGCAGTTTAAGGGGGGGAAGTTCACCCCTCCACTTT.

The chain joins TRBV18 to TRBJ2-5, with D perhaps TRBD2 (5 bases). This CDR3 contains 14 residues. V was pared by 4 bases and J by 5 bases, with 14 bases between. Germline V gives CDR1 KGHSH, CDR2 LQKENI. The CDR3 coding sequence is TGTGCCAGCTCACAGGACTCAAGGTGGGAGACCCAGTACTTC. Its translation is CASSQDSRWETQYF.

V usage is TRBV10-3 and J usage is TRBJ1-1, with 7 bases lining up with TRBD1. This CDR3 is built from 13 residues. V was pared by 10 bases and J by 0 bases, with 5 bases of the junction left unmatched. CDR1 and CDR2 from the germline V gene are ENHRY and SYGVKD. The CDR3 here is CATADRMNTEAFF. DNA for the CDR3: TGTGCCACCGCGGACAGGATGAACACTGAAGCTTTCTTT.

This clone was detected once. The chain uses TRBV27 and TRBJ2-1, with TRBD2 identical over 13 bases. This CDR3 comprises 15 residues. V shed 5 bases, J shed 10 bases, and the junction held 8 bases outside the gene matches. Germline lookup yields CDR1 MNHEY and CDR2 SMNVEV (reference sequence). Written as DNA, the CDR3 is TGTGCCAGCAGTCCAGGACTAGCGGGGGTGGCGGAGCAGTTCTTC. It codes for CASSPGLAGVAEQFF.

The chain links TRBV5-1 to TRBJ1-1; 11 positions match TRBD1. Germline-derived CDR1 and CDR2 are SGHRS and YFSETQ. The CDR3 has 13 residues. V was pared by 7 bases and J by 4 bases, with 3 bases of the junction left unmatched. The CDR3, as DNA: TGCGCCAGCGGGACAGGGGGAGGCACTGAAGCTTTCTTT. Its translation is CASGTGGGTEAFF.

This clone is a singleton in its sample. This chain links TRBV5-1 with TRBJ1-1, with TRBD1 identical over 7 bases. This CDR3 is built from 16 residues. The V and J ends lost 4 bases and 2 bases, in that order; junction bases with no gene match: 11. Germline CDR1 SGHRS, CDR2 YFSETQ. The CDR3 region is CASSHGQVPINTEAFF. The CDR3 bases are TGCGCCAGCAGCCATGGACAGGTCCCCATCAACACTGAAGCTTTCTTT.

The chain links TRBV6-5 to TRBJ2-2, with D perhaps matching TRBD1 (5 bases). From germline, CDR1 is MNHEY and CDR2 SVGAGI. This CDR3 is built from 14 residues. Trimming took 6 bases from V and 5 from J, leaving 13 bases between them. The CDR3: CASRGHLGTGELFF. DNA of the CDR3: TGTGCCAGCAGAGGACATCTCGGGACCGGGGAGCTGTTTTTT.

This clone was counted a single time. The V and J genes are TRBV6-5 and TRBJ2-1; 9 bases align to TRBD1. Per germline, CDR1 MNHEY and CDR2 SVGAGI. Losses at the gene ends were 7 bases for V and 7 bases for J; bases not matched to a gene: 11. CDR3 length equals 15 residues. CDR3 loop: CASTYGTGRSNEQFF. In DNA form, the CDR3 reads TGTGCCAGCACCTACGGGACAGGGAGGAGTAATGAGCAGTTCTTC.

This clone is a singleton in its sample. V is TRBV5-1 and J is TRBJ1-3, with 7 bases fitting TRBD1. CDR3 length equals 17 residues. Germline-derived CDR1 and CDR2 are SGHRS and YFSETQ. The V and J ends lost 4 bases and 0 bases, in that order; junction bases with no gene match: 10. The CDR3 region is CASSLMPGQSSGNTIYF. CDR3 DNA sequence: TGCGCCAGCAGCCTAATGCCGGGACAGAGCTCTGGAAACACCATATATTTT.

The V call is TRBV11-3, the J call TRBJ1-2; no reliable D call. CDR3 size: 16 residues. The germline V and J ends were trimmed by 1 base and 4 bases, with 16 bases remaining between them. Germline V lookup: CDR1 SGHNT, CDR2 YENEEA. Here the CDR3 DNA reads TGTGCCAGCAGCTTAGTGATAGAAGCAATTTTCTATGGCTACACCTTC. As protein: CASSLVIEAIFYGYTF.

V is TRBV5-8 and J is TRBJ2-2, with D maybe TRBD1 (6 bases). Trimming took off 4 bases at V and 6 bases at J, with 19 bases between the two ends. Germline V gives CDR1 SGHTS, CDR2 YDEGEE. The CDR3 has 16 amino acids. CDR3 in amino acids: CASSRGQFLRPGELFF. The CDR3 bases are TGTGCCAGCAGCAGAGGACAGTTTCTCCGGCCCGGGGAGCTGTTTTTT.

Notes on this clone: Additional DNA sequences in this sample encode the identical CDR3. V gene TRBV7-9 combines with J gene TRBJ1-5; D is unclear. Germline CDR1 reads SEHNR; CDR2 reads FQNEAQ (reference sequence). Trimming took 2 bases from V and 0 from J, leaving 5 bases between them. CDR3 size: 14 residues. This CDR3 is CASSLRGSNQPQHF. The CDR3 bases are TGTGCCAGCAGCTTACGGGGTAGCAATCAGCCCCAGCATTTT.

This rearrangement joins TRBV6-5 to TRBJ1-4; TRBD1 agrees at 7 bases. This CDR3 comprises 15 residues. V lost 5 bases, J lost 4 bases, and 7 bases stayed unmatched. In germline, CDR1 is MNHEY, CDR2 SVGAGI. CDR3 region: CASSPGTVHNEKLFF. For the CDR3, the DNA is TGTGCCAGCAGTCCCGGGACAGTTCATAATGAAAAACTGTTTTTT.